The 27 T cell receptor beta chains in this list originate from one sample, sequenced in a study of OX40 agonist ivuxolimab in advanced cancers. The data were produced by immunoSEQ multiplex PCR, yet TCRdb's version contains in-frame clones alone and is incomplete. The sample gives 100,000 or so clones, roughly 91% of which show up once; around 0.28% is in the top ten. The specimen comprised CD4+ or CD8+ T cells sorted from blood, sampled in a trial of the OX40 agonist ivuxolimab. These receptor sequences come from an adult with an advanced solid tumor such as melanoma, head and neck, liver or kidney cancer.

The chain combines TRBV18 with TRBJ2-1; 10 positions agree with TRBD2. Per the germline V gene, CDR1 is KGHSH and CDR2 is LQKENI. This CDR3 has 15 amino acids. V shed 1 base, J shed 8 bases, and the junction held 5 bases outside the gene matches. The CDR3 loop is CASSPQAGGQDEQFF. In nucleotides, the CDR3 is TGTGCCAGCTCACCACAAGCGGGGGGGCAGGATGAGCAGTTCTTC.

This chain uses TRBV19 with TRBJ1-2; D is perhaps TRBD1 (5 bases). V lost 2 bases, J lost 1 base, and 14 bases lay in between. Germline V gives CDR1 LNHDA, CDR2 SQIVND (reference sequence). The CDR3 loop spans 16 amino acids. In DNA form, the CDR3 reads TGTGCCAGTAGTATAAAAGGAGGCGGGGGTAACTATGGCTACACCTTC. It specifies CASSIKGGGGNYGYTF.

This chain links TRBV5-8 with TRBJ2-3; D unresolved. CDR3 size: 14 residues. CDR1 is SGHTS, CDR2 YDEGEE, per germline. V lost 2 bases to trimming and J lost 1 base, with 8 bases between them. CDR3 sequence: CASSLIFRTDTQYF. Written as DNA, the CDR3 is TGTGCCAGCAGCTTAATATTCCGCACAGATACGCAGTATTTT. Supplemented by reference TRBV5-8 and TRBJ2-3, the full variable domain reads EAGVTQSPTHLIKTRGQQATLRCSPISGHTSVYWYQQALGLGLQFLLWYDEGEERNRGNFPPRFSGRQFPNYSSELNVNALELEDSALYLCASSLIFRTDTQYFGPGTRLTVL.

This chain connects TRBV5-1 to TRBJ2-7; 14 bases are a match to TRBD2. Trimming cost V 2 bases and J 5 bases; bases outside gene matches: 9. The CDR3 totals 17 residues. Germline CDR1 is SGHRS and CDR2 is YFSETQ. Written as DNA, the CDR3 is TGCGCCAGCAGCTTATGGACTAGCGGGGGGATCCCCAACGAGCAGTACTTC. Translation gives CASSLWTSGGIPNEQYF.

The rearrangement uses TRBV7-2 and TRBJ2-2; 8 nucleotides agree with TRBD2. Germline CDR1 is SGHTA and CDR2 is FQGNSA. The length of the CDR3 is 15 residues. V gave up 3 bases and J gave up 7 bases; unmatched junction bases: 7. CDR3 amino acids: CASSLAGGAGGELFF. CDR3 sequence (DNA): TGTGCCAGCAGCTTGGCCGGGGGGGCTGGCGGGGAGCTGTTTTTT.

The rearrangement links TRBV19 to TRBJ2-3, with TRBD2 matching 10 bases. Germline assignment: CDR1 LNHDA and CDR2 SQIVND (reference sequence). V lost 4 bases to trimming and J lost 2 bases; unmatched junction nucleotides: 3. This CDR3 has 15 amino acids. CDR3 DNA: TGTGCCAGTAGTAGGAGCGGGGGGGTCACAGATACGCAGTATTTT. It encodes CASSRSGGVTDTQYF.

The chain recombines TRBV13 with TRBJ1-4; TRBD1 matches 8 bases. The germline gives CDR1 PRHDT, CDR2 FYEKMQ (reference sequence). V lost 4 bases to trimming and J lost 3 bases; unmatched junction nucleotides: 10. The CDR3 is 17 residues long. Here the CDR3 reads CASSSGQDSWANEKLFF. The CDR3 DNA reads TGTGCCAGCAGCTCGGGACAGGATAGTTGGGCTAATGAAAAACTGTTTTTT.

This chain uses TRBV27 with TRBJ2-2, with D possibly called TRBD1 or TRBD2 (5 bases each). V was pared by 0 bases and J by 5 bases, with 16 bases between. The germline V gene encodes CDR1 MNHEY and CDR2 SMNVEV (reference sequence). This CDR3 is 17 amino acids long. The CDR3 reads CASSLSFRGARTGELFF. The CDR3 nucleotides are TGTGCCAGCAGTTTATCGTTCCGGGGCGCGAGAACCGGGGAGCTGTTTTTT.

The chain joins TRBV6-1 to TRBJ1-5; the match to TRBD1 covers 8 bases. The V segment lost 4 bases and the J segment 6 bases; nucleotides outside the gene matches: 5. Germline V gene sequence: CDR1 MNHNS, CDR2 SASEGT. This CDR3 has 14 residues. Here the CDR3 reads CASSGDRSGQPQHF. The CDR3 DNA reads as TGTGCCAGCAGTGGGGACAGGTCGGGTCAGCCCCAGCATTTT.

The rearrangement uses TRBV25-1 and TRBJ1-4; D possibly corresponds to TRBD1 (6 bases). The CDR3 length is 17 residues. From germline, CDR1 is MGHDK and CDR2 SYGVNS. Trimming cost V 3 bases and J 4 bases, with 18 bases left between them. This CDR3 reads CASSEPSTTGLNEKLFF. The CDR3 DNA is TGTGCCAGCAGTGAGCCCTCGACGACAGGTCTTAATGAAAAACTGTTTTTT.

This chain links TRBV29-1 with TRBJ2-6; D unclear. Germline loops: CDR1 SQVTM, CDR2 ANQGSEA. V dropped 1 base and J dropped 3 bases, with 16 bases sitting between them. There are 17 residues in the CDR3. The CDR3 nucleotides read TGCAGCGTTGAAGTCCCGCGAGGACGGTTTGGGGCCAACGTCCTGACTTTC. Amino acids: CSVEVPRGRFGANVLTF.

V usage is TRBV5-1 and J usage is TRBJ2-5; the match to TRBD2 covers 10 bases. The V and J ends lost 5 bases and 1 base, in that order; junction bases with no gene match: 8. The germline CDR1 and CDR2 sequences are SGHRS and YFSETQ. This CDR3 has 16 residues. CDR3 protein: CASRDLAGETQETQYF. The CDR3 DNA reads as TGCGCCAGCAGGGACCTAGCGGGGGAGACCCAAGAGACCCAGTACTTC. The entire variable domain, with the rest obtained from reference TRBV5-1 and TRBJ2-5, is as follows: KAGVTQTPRYLIKTRGQQVTLSCSPISGHRSVSWYQQTPGQGLQFLFEYFSETQRNKGNFPGRFSGRQFSNSRSEMNVSTLELGDSALYLCASRDLAGETQETQYFGPGTRLLVL.

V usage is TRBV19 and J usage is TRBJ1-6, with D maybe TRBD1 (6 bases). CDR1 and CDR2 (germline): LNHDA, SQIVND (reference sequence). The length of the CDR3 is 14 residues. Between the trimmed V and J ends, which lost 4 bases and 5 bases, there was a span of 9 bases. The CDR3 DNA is TGTGCCAGTAGTACCGGGACAAATAATTCACCCCTCCACTTT. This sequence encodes CASSTGTNNSPLHF.

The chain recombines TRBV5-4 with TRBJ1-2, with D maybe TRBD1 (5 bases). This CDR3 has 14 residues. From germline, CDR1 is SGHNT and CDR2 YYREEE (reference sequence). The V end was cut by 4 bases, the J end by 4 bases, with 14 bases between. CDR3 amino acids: CASSGGVTSYGYTF. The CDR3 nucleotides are TGTGCCAGCAGCGGAGGGGTGACTTCCTATGGCTACACCTTC.

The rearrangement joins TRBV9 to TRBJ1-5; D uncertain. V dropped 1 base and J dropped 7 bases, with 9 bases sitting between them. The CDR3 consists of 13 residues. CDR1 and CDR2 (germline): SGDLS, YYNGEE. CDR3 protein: CASSVYEGQPQHF. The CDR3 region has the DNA TGTGCCAGCAGCGTATACGAGGGCCAGCCCCAGCATTTT.

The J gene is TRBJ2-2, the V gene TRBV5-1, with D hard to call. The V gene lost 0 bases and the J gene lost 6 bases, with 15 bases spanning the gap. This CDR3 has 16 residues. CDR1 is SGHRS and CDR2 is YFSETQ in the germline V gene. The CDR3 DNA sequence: TGCGCCAGCAGCTTGGCTCGGACGGTTACTTCCGGGGAGCTGTTTTTT. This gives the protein CASSLARTVTSGELFF.

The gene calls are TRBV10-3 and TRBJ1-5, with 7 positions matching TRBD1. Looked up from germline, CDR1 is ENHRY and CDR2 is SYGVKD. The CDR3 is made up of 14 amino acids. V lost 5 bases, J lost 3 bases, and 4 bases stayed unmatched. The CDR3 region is CAISTGTDNQPQHF. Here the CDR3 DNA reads TGTGCCATCAGTACCGGGACAGACAATCAGCCCCAGCATTTT.

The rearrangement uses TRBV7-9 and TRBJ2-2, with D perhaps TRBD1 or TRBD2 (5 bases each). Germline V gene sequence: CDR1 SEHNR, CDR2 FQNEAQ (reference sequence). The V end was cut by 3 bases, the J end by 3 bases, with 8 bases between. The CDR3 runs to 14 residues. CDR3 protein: CASSFRGHTGELFF. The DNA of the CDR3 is TGTGCCAGCAGCTTTCGGGGACACACCGGGGAGCTGTTTTTT.

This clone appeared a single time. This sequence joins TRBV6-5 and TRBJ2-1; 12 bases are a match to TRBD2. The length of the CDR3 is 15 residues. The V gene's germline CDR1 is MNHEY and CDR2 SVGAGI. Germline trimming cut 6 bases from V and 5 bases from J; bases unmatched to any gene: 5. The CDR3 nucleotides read TGTGCCAGCAGATGGACTAGCGGGGAGAACAATGAGCAGTTCTTC. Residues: CASRWTSGENNEQFF.

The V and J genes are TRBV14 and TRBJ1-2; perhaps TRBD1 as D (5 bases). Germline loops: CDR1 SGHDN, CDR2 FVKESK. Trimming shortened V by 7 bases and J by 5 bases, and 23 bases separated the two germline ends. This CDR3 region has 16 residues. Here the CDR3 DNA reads TGTGCCAGCACCCCAAGTAAAACAGGAGTAGGATATGGCTACACCTTC. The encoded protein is CASTPSKTGVGYGYTF.

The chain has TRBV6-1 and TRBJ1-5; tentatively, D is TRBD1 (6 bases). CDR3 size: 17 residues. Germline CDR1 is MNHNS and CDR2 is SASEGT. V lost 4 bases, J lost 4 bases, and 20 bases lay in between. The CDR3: CASSADSLGAGNQPQHF. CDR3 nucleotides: TGTGCCAGCAGTGCCGACAGTCTGGGGGCGGGGAATCAGCCCCAGCATTTT.

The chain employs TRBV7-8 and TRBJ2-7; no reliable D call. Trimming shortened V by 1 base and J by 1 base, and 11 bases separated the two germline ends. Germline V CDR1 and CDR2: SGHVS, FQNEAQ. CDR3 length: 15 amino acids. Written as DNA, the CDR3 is TGTGCCAGCAGCTTAGTTCAGCGCCTGTCCTACGAGCAGTACTTC. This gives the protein CASSLVQRLSYEQYF.

Here the CDR3 reads CASSSLGGTSYEQYF. The CDR3 DNA sequence: TGTGCCAGCAGCTCTTTAGGGGGCACCTCCTACGAGCAGTACTTC. The genes are TRBV7-2 and TRBJ2-7; 7 bases map to TRBD1. Trimming at V came to 4 bases and at J to 0 bases, leaving 6 bases not matched to a gene. In germline, CDR1 is SGHTA, CDR2 FQGNSA. The length of the CDR3 is 15 residues.

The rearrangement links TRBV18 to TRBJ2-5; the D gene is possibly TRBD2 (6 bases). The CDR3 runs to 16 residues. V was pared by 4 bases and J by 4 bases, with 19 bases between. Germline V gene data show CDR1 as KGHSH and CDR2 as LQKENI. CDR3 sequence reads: CASSRGEGALRETQYF. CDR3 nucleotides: TGTGCCAGCTCACGGGGGGAAGGGGCCCTTCGAGAGACCCAGTACTTC.

DNA for the CDR3: TGTGCCAGCAGCCGGGGGTCGGCAACTAATGAAAAACTGTTTTTT. Protein: CASSRGSATNEKLFF. V usage is TRBV5-5 and J usage is TRBJ1-4; possibly TRBD1 for D (5 bases). The germline CDR1 and CDR2 sequences are SGHKS and YYEKEE (reference sequence). V gave up 4 bases and J gave up 0 bases, with 10 bases separating them. This CDR3 contains 15 residues.

The CDR3 DNA reads as TGTGCCAGTAGCTGGGACCGGGGGACCACCGAGCAGTACTTC. Protein product: CASSWDRGTTEQYF. The chain employs TRBV19 and TRBJ2-7, with a possible D match to TRBD2 (6 bases). The CDR3 covers 14 residues. Germline V gives CDR1 LNHDA, CDR2 SQIVND (reference sequence). V gave up 6 bases and J gave up 6 bases, with 18 bases separating them.

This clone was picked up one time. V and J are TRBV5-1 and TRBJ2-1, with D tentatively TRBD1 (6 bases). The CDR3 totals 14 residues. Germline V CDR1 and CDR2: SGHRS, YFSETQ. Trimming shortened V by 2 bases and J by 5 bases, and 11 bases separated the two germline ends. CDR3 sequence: CASSFQGSDNEQFF. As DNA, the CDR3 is TGCGCCAGCAGCTTTCAGGGGTCGGACAATGAGCAGTTCTTC. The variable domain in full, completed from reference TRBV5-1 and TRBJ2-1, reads KAGVTQTPRYLIKTRGQQVTLSCSPISGHRSVSWYQQTPGQGLQFLFEYFSETQRNKGNFPGRFSGRQFSNSRSEMNVSTLELGDSALYLCASSFQGSDNEQFFGPGTRLTVL.